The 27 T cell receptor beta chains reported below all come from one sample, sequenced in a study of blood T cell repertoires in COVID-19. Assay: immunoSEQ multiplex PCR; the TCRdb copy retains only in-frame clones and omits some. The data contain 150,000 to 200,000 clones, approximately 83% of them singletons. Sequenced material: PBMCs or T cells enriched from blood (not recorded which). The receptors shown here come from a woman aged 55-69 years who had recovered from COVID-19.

The CDR3 region has the DNA TGTGCCAGCAGCTTGCTCCGGGGGGGAGAGCAGTACTTC. Translating it yields CASSLLRGGEQYF. V is TRBV5-6 and J is TRBJ2-7; 8 bases are shared with TRBD2. V was clipped by 1 base and J by 7 bases; unmatched bases: 4. The CDR3 is 13 residues long. Germline CDR1 and CDR2: SGHDT and YYEEEE.

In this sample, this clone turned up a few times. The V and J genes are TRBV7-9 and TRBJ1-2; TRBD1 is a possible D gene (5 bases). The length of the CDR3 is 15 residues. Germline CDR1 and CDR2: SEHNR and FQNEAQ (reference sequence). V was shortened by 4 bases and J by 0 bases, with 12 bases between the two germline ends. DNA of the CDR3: TGTGCCAGCAGCTCGACCACGGGGGCTAACTATGGCTACACCTTC. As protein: CASSSTTGANYGYTF. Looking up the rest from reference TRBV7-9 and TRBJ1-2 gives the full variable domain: DTGVSQNPRHKITKRGQNVTFRCDPISEHNRLYWYRQTLGQGPEFLTYFQNEAQLEKSRLLSDRFSAERPKGSFSTLEIQRTEQGDSAMYLCASSSTTGANYGYTFGSGTRLTVV.

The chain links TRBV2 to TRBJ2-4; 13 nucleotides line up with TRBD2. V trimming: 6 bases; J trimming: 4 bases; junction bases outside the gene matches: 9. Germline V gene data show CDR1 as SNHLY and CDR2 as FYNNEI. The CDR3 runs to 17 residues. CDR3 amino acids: CASSSPTSGRGKNIQYF. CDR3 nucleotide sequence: TGTGCCAGCAGCTCTCCAACTAGCGGGAGGGGAAAAAACATTCAGTACTTC. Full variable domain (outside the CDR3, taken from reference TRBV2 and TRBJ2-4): EPEVTQTPSHQVTQMGQEVILRCVPISNHLYFYWYRQILGQKVEFLVSFYNNEISEKSEIFDDQFSVERPDGSNFTLKIRSTKLEDSAMYFCASSSPTSGRGKNIQYFGAGTRLSVL.

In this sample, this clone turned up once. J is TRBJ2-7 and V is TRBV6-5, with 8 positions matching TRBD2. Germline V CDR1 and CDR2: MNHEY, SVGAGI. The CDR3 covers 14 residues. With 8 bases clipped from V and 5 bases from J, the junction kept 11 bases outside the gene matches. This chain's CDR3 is CASHLHSGGHEQYF. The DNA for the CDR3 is TGTGCCAGCCATCTTCACTCGGGGGGGCACGAGCAGTACTTC.

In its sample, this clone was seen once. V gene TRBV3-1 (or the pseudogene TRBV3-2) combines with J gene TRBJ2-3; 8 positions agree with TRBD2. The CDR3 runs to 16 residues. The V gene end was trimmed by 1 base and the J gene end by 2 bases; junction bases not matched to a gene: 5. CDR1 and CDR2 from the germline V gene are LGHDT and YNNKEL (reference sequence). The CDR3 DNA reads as TGTGCCAGCAGCCAAGCTGGAGCGGGAGTCACAGATACGCAGTATTTT. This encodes CASSQAGAGVTDTQYF.

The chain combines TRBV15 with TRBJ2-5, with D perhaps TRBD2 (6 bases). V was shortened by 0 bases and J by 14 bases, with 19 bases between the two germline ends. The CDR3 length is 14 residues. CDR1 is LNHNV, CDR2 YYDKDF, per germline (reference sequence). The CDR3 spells CATSRDPPGVTRYF. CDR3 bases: TGTGCCACCAGCAGAGATCCTCCGGGGGTGACCCGCTACTTC.

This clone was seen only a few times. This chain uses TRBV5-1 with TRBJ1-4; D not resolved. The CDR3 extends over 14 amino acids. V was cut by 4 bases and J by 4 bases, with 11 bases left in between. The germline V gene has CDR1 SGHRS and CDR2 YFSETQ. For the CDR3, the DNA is TGCGCCAGCAGCCAAAGCGGGAGTAATGAAAAACTGTTTTTT. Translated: CASSQSGSNEKLFF. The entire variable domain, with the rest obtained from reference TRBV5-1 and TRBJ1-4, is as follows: KAGVTQTPRYLIKTRGQQVTLSCSPISGHRSVSWYQQTPGQGLQFLFEYFSETQRNKGNFPGRFSGRQFSNSRSEMNVSTLELGDSALYLCASSQSGSNEKLFFGSGTQLSVL.

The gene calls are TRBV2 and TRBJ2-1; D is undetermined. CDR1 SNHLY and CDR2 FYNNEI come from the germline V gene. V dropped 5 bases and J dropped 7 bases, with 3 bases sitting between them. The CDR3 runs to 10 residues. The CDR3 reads CASSLNEQFF. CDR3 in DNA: TGTGCCAGCAGTCTGAATGAGCAGTTCTTC.

CDR3 in amino acids: CASQTSTSYNEQFF. The CDR3 DNA is TGCGCCAGCCAGACTAGCACATCCTACAATGAGCAGTTCTTC. The chain carries TRBV5-1 and TRBJ2-1, with 7 bases identical to TRBD2. V shed 7 bases and J 1 base; nucleotides not matched to a gene: 5. This CDR3 is built from 14 residues. Per the germline V gene, CDR1 is SGHRS and CDR2 is YFSETQ. Full variable domain (rest looked up from reference TRBV5-1 and TRBJ2-1): KAGVTQTPRYLIKTRGQQVTLSCSPISGHRSVSWYQQTPGQGLQFLFEYFSETQRNKGNFPGRFSGRQFSNSRSEMNVSTLELGDSALYLCASQTSTSYNEQFFGPGTRLTVL.

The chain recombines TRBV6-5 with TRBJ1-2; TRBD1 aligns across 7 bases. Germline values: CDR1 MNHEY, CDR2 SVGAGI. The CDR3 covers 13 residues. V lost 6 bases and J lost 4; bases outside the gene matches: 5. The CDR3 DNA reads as TGTGCCAGCAGCGCCGGGGACAGCTATGGCTACACCTTC. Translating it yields CASSAGDSYGYTF.

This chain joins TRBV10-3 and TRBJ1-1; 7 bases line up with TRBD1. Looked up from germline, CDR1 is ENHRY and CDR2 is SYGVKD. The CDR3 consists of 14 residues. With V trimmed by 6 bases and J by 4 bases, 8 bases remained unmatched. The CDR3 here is CAIRAGGQTTEAFF. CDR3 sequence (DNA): TGTGCCATCAGGGCAGGGGGACAGACCACTGAAGCTTTCTTT.

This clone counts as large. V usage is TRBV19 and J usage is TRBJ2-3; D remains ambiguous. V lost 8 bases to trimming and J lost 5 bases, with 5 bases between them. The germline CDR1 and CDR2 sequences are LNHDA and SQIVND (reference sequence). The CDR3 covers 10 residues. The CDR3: CASFGDTQYF. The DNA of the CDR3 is TGTGCCAGTTTCGGAGATACGCAGTATTTT.

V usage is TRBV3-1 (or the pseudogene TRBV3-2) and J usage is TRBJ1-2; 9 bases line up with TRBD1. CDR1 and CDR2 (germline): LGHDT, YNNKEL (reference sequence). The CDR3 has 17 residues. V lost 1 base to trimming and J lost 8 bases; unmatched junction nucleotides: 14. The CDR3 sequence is CASSQGPLTGGAEGYTF. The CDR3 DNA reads TGTGCCAGCAGCCAAGGACCCTTAACAGGGGGCGCAGAAGGCTACACCTTC.

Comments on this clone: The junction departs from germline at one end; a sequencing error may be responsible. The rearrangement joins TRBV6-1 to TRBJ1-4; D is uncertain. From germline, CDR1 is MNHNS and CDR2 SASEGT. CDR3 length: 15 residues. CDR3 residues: CASTENYGTNEKLFF. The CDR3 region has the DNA TGTGCCAGCACTGAAAACTACGGGACTAATGAAAAACTGTTTTTT.

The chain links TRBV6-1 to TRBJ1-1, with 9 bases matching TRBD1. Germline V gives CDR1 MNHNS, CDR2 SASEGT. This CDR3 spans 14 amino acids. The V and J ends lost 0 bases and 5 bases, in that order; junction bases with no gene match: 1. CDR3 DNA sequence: TGTGCCAGCAGTGAAGCGGACAGGGGTACTGAAGCTTTCTTT. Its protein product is CASSEADRGTEAFF.

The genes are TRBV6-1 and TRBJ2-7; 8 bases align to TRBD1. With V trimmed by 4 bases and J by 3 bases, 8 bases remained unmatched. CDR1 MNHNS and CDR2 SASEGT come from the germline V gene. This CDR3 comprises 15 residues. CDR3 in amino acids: CASSVSGQAFYEQYF. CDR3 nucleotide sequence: TGTGCCAGCAGTGTTTCGGGACAGGCCTTCTACGAGCAGTACTTC.

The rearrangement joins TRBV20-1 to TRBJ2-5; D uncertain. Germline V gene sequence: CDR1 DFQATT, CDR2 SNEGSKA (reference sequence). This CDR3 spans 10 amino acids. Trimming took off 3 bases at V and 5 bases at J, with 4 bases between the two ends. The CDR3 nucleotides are TGCAGTGCTAGCGAGGAGACCCAGTACTTC. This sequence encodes CSASEETQYF.

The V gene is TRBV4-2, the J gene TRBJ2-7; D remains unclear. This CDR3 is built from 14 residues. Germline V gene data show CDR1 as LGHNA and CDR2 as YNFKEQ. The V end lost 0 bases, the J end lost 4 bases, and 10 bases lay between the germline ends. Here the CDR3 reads CASSQDGTDYEQYF. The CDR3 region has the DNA TGTGCCAGCAGCCAAGACGGTACCGATTACGAGCAGTACTTC.

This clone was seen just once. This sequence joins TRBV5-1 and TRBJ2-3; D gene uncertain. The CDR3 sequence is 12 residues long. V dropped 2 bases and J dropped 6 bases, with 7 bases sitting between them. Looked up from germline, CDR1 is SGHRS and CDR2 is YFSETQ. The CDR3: CASSFNGDTQYF. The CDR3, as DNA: TGCGCCAGCAGCTTTAACGGGGATACGCAGTATTTT.

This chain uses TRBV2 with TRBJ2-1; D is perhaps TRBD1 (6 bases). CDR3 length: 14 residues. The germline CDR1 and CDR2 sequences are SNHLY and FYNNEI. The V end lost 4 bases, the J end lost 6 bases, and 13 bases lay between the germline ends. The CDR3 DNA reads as TGTGCCAGCAGTGGGACAGAAGTGGTCAATGAGCAGTTCTTC. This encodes CASSGTEVVNEQFF.

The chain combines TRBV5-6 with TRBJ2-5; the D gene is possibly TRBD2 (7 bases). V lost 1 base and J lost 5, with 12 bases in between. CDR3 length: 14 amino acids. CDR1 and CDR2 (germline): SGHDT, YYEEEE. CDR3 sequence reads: CASSLRGARETQYF. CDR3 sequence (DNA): TGTGCCAGCAGCTTGCGGGGGGCGCGGGAGACCCAGTACTTC.

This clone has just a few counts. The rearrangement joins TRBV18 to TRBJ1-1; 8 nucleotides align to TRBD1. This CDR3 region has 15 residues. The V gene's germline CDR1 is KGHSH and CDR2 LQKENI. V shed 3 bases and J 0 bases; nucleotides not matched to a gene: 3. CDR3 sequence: CASSPADRVNTEAFF. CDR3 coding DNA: TGTGCCAGCTCACCCGCGGACAGGGTGAACACTGAAGCTTTCTTT.

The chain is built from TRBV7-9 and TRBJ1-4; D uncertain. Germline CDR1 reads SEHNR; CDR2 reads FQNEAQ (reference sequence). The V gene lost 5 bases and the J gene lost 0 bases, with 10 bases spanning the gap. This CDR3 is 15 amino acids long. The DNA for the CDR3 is TGTGCCAGCAGCCTTAGGCAGGCAACTAATGAAAAACTGTTTTTT. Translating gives CASSLRQATNEKLFF.

The CDR3 loop is CASRTGQGGNQPQHF. The CDR3 DNA sequence: TGTGCCAGCAGAACCGGACAGGGAGGGAATCAGCCCCAGCATTTT. The chain has TRBV7-8 and TRBJ1-5; 8 nucleotides match TRBD1. V lost 6 bases and J lost 4; bases outside the gene matches: 8. The CDR3 is 15 amino acids. Germline assignment: CDR1 SGHVS and CDR2 FQNEAQ.

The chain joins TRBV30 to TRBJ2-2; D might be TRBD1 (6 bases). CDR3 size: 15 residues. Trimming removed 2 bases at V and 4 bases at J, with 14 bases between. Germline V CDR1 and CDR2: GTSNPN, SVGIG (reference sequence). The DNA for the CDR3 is TGTGCCTGGAGTTCTCGACAGGCGTCCACCGGGGAGCTGTTTTTT. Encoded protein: CAWSSRQASTGELFF. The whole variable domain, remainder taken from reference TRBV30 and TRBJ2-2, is SQTIHQWPATLVQPVGSPLSLECTVEGTSNPNLYWYRQAAGRGLQLLFYSVGIGQISSEVPQNLSASRPQDRQFILSSKKLLLSDSGFYLCAWSSRQASTGELFFGEGSRLTVL.

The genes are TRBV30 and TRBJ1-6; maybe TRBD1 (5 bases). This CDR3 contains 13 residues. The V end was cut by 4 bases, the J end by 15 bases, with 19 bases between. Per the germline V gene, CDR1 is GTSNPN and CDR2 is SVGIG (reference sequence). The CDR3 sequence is CAWTPGGTSSLHF. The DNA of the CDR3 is TGTGCCTGGACCCCTGGGGGGACCTCTAGCCTCCACTTT.

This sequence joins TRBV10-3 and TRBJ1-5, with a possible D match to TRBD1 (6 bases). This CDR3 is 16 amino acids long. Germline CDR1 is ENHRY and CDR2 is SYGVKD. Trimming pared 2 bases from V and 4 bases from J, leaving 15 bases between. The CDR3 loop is CAISETEGVQNQPQHF. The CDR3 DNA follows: TGTGCCATCAGTGAGACCGAGGGGGTACAGAATCAGCCCCAGCATTTT.